These 17 T cell receptor beta chains were sequenced from one sample in a study of graft-versus-host responses after intestinal transplantation. Which antigens these TCRs recognize remains unknown. This table comes from immunoSEQ multiplex PCR, and its TCRdb copy is limited to in-frame clones, with some not included. Among 65,000 to 100,000 clones listed, around 92% were seen once. The sample consisted of unstimulated CD8+ T cells sorted from spleen or lymph node cells, taken before transplant. These receptor sequences come from a human donor who was the organ donor for an intestinal transplant.

The rearrangement joins TRBV4-3 to TRBJ2-5, with TRBD1 matching 9 bases. The CDR3 has 15 amino acids. CDR1 LGHNA and CDR2 YSLEER come from the germline V gene. J was trimmed by 5 bases and V by 3 bases; bases with no gene match: 7. The CDR3 sequence: CASSHSTGGGETQYF. The CDR3 bases are TGCGCCAGCAGCCATAGCACAGGGGGCGGGGAGACCCAGTACTTC.

V is TRBV15 and J is TRBJ1-2; 10 positions agree with TRBD1. The CDR3 is made up of 18 amino acids. Germline-derived CDR1 and CDR2 are LNHNV and YYDKDF (reference sequence). V was clipped by 0 bases and J by 2 bases; unmatched bases: 9. CDR3 sequence (DNA): TGTGCCACCAGCAGAGATCGAGACAGGACAGGGGGGAACTATGGCTACACCTTC. It codes for CATSRDRDRTGGNYGYTF.

The chain recombines TRBV5-8 with TRBJ2-3; 7 bases align to TRBD2. The CDR3 is made up of 17 amino acids. After removal of 1 base from V and 2 bases from J, the junction contained 10 bases not matched to a gene. Germline V CDR1 and CDR2: SGHTS, YDEGEE. CDR3 sequence (DNA): TGTGCCAGCAGCTTGTTTTCATTCGGGGGGACCACAGATACGCAGTATTTT. This sequence encodes CASSLFSFGGTTDTQYF.

The chain employs TRBV19 and TRBJ1-5; TRBD1 is a possible D gene (6 bases). Germline CDR1 and CDR2: LNHDA and SQIVND (reference sequence). V lost 3 bases and J 4 bases, leaving 13 bases between the germline ends. The CDR3 contains 15 residues. CDR3 sequence reads: CASSIGQGINQPQHF. The CDR3 DNA is TGTGCCAGTAGTATTGGGCAGGGGATTAATCAGCCCCAGCATTTT. Full variable domain (remainder filled in from reference TRBV19 and TRBJ1-5): DGGITQSPKYLFRKEGQNVTLSCEQNLNHDAMYWYRQDPGQGLRLIYYSQIVNDFQKGDIAEGYSVSREKKESFPLTVTSAQKNPTAFYLCASSIGQGINQPQHFGDGTRLSIL.

This chain uses TRBV13 with TRBJ1-1; D perhaps matches TRBD1 (5 bases). From germline, CDR1 is PRHDT and CDR2 FYEKMQ (reference sequence). This CDR3 has 13 amino acids. V shed 0 bases and J shed 12 bases, with 14 bases lying between them. The CDR3 loop reads CASSLGAGPLPFF. The DNA of the CDR3 is TGTGCCAGCAGCTTAGGAGCGGGACCCCTACCTTTCTTT.

J is TRBJ2-7 and V is TRBV4-1, with D possibly TRBD2 on 5 matching bases. Germline lookup yields CDR1 MGHRA and CDR2 YSYEKL. Trimming removed 2 bases at V and 2 bases at J, with 13 bases between. This CDR3 contains 15 residues. CDR3 in DNA: TGCGCCAGCAGCCAACGTCGGGATCTACCCTACGAGCAGTACTTC. It encodes CASSQRRDLPYEQYF.

The chain recombines TRBV12-5 with TRBJ2-1; D may be TRBD2 (5 bases). The CDR3 is 13 amino acids. Germline CDR1 is LGHNT and CDR2 is FRNRAP. V gave up 4 bases and J gave up 7 bases, with 11 bases separating them. Here the CDR3 DNA reads TGTGCTAGTGGTTCCCGGGATGTGAATGAGCAGTTCTTC. This gives the protein CASGSRDVNEQFF.

The J gene is TRBJ1-2, the V gene TRBV7-2; D unresolved. V lost 5 bases to trimming and J lost 2 bases, with 15 bases between them. Germline V gene data show CDR1 as SGHTA and CDR2 as FQGNSA. The CDR3 totals 15 residues. CDR3 in DNA: TGTGCCAGCAGCCCCCAGGCCCTCCCGAACTATGGCTACACCTTC. Translating it yields CASSPQALPNYGYTF.

The chain joins TRBV6-5 to TRBJ1-4; 12 nucleotides agree with TRBD1. V shed 0 bases and J 12 bases; nucleotides not matched to a gene: 2. Germline V gene data show CDR1 as MNHEY and CDR2 as SVGAGI. This CDR3 has 14 amino acids. The CDR3 loop is CASSYSGTGGELFF. The CDR3 DNA follows: TGTGCCAGCAGTTACTCCGGGACAGGGGGCGAACTGTTTTTT.

The genes are TRBV2 and TRBJ2-7, with a possible D match to TRBD1 (6 bases). This CDR3 has 15 amino acids. In germline, CDR1 is SNHLY, CDR2 FYNNEI. The V and J ends lost 5 bases and 0 bases respectively, with 14 bases between them. CDR3 loop: CASSPELTGSYEQYF. In DNA form, the CDR3 reads TGTGCCAGCAGTCCTGAACTGACAGGCTCCTACGAGCAGTACTTC.

The rearrangement uses TRBV9 and TRBJ1-2; tentatively, D is TRBD1 (6 bases). The CDR3 extends over 15 amino acids. In germline, CDR1 is SGDLS, CDR2 YYNGEE. The ends were cut back, 4 bases at V and 5 bases at J, with 18 bases in the middle. CDR3 in amino acids: CASSSLGGGRYGYTF. The CDR3 nucleotides are TGTGCCAGCAGCTCTCTCGGGGGGGGGCGTTATGGCTACACCTTC.

The CDR3 region is CASMGPGGYTF. The CDR3, as DNA: TGTGCCAGTATGGGGCCGGGTGGCTACACCTTC. V usage is TRBV19 and J usage is TRBJ1-2; D may be TRBD1 (5 bases). The V end lost 7 bases, the J end lost 7 bases, and 10 bases lay between the germline ends. This CDR3 has 11 amino acids. Germline CDR1 and CDR2: LNHDA and SQIVND (reference sequence).

The V call is TRBV5-4, the J call TRBJ2-3; TRBD1 might be the D (6 bases). Deletions cut 5 bases from V and 2 bases from J, with 18 bases between. CDR3 length: 16 residues. Germline CDR1 and CDR2: SGHNT and YYREEE (reference sequence). The CDR3 here is CASSPWTDTITDTQYF. In nucleotides, the CDR3 is TGTGCCAGCAGTCCCTGGACAGATACGATCACAGATACGCAGTATTTT.

The gene calls are TRBV29-1 and TRBJ2-7; 10 nucleotides align to TRBD1. V gave up 3 bases and J gave up 4 bases; unmatched junction bases: 6. The V gene's germline CDR1 is SQVTM and CDR2 ANQGSEA. CDR3 length: 14 residues. The CDR3 bases are TGCAGCGTTGAGGGGACAGGGGAGGGGTACGAGCAGTACTTC. This gives the protein CSVEGTGEGYEQYF.

The V call is TRBV7-9, the J call TRBJ1-4, with D hard to call. The CDR3 sequence is 14 residues long. Germline lookup yields CDR1 SEHNR and CDR2 FQNEAQ (reference sequence). The V and J ends lost 5 bases and 0 bases respectively, with 7 bases between them. The CDR3 DNA is TGTGCCAGCAGCCTACTTGCAACTAATGAAAAACTGTTTTTT. This translates into CASSLLATNEKLFF.

The chain combines TRBV19 with TRBJ1-1; TRBD1 matches at 8 bases. Germline V gives CDR1 LNHDA, CDR2 SQIVND (reference sequence). J gave up 4 bases and V 3 bases, and 13 bases lay outside the gene matches. There are 17 residues in the CDR3. Written as DNA, the CDR3 is TGTGCCAGTAGTATGGCGTCGGCTGGACAGGGCTTCACTGAAGCTTTCTTT. Translation gives CASSMASAGQGFTEAFF.

The chain couples TRBV5-3 to TRBJ1-2; D is unclear. TRBV5-3 is classed as an ORF, of uncertain function. V dropped 4 bases and J dropped 4 bases, with 20 bases sitting between them. The CDR3 has 16 residues. CDR3 in amino acids: CARSPRPRMRPYGYTF. In DNA, the CDR3 is TGTGCCAGAAGCCCTAGACCTCGCATGAGACCCTATGGCTACACCTTC.